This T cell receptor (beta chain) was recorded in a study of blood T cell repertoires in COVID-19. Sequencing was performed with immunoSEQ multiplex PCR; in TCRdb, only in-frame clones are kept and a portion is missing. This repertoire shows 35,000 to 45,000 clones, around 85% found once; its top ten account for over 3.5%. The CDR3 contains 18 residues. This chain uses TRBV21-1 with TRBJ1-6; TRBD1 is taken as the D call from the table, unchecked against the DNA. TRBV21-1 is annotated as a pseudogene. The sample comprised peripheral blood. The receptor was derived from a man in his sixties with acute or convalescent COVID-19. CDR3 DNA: TGTGCCAGCATCCCTGGGTTAGGTCGGGGACAGCTTAATTCACCCCTCCACTTT. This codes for CASIPGLGRGQLNSPLHF.